One and the same sample provided the 22 T cell receptor beta chains below, sequenced in a study of PD-L1 blockade in urothelial cancer. Some clones are missing from TCRdb's copy, which holds only in-frame ones; the method was immunoSEQ multiplex PCR. Of 90,000 or so clones in the sample, about 90% were seen once. The time point here: pretreatment peripheral blood. This specimen was PBMCs, taken around atezolizumab (anti-PD-L1) treatment. The receptors derive from a man between 60 and 75 years old with urothelial cancer.

The chain carries TRBV30 and TRBJ1-1; 7 bases are shared with TRBD1. The length of the CDR3 is 15 residues. V lost 2 bases, J lost 4 bases, and 10 bases stayed unmatched. Germline assignment: CDR1 GTSNPN and CDR2 SVGIG (reference sequence). DNA for the CDR3: TGTGCCTGGAGTCCTCCAAACAGGGGTACCACTGAAGCTTTCTTT. Protein sequence: CAWSPPNRGTTEAFF.

This chain joins TRBV5-4 and TRBJ1-1, with 8 bases fitting TRBD1. The CDR3 runs to 15 residues. J lost 4 bases, V lost 1 base, and 6 bases had no gene match. The germline V gene encodes CDR1 SGHNT and CDR2 YYREEE (reference sequence). In DNA, the CDR3 is TGTGCCAGCAGCTTGACCGGACAGGGAGCCACTGAAGCTTTCTTT. Translating it yields CASSLTGQGATEAFF. Full variable domain (remainder filled in from reference TRBV5-4 and TRBJ1-1): ETGVTQSPTHLIKTRGQQVTLRCSSQSGHNTVSWYQQALGQGPQFIFQYYREEENGRGNFPPRFSGLQFPNYSSELNVNALELDDSALYLCASSLTGQGATEAFFGQGTRLTVV.

The DNA of the CDR3 is TGTGCCAGCAGTGACCAGGGGACTACCTACGAGCAGTACTTC. This codes for CASSDQGTTYEQYF. J is TRBJ2-5 and V is TRBV2; D perhaps matches TRBD2 (7 bases). TRBJ2-7 matches the DNA end more closely, so the J call is doubtful. Per the germline V gene, CDR1 is SNHLY and CDR2 is FYNNEI. This CDR3 is 14 amino acids long.

The V gene is TRBV11-2, the J gene TRBJ2-1; D gene uncertain. CDR1 SGHAT and CDR2 FQNNGV come from the germline V gene. Trimming removed 5 bases from V and 5 bases from J, with 19 bases in between. CDR3 length: 16 residues. The CDR3 nucleotides read TGTGCCAGCAGCCCGGTTAGCCGGCTCTTGGACAATGAGCAGTTCTTC. Amino acids: CASSPVSRLLDNEQFF.

This clone was detected once. This chain joins TRBV20-1 and TRBJ2-7, with D hard to call. V was clipped by 8 bases and J by 7 bases, with 9 bases between them. CDR1 and CDR2 (germline): DFQATT, SNEGSKA (reference sequence). The CDR3 runs to 9 residues. The CDR3 bases are TGCAGTCCAGGCGCGGAGCAGTACTTC. This sequence encodes CSPGAEQYF.

The chain carries TRBV5-1 and TRBJ1-2, with 9 bases lining up with TRBD1. V lost 0 bases, J lost 6 bases, and 9 bases stayed unmatched. The CDR3 is 16 residues long. Germline V gene lookup returns CDR1 SGHRS and CDR2 YFSETQ. This chain's CDR3 is CASSLGTGGAINGYTF. CDR3 coding DNA: TGCGCCAGCAGCTTGGGAACAGGGGGCGCAATCAATGGCTACACCTTC.

The rearrangement joins TRBV2 to TRBJ2-7, with D possibly TRBD2 on 5 matching bases. CDR1 SNHLY and CDR2 FYNNEI come from the germline V gene. Trimming left V 1 base short and J 4 bases short, with 11 bases between. The CDR3 is made up of 14 amino acids. The CDR3 protein is CASSEGTSLYEQYF. CDR3 nucleotide sequence: TGTGCCAGCAGTGAAGGTACTAGTTTATACGAGCAGTACTTC.

This clone showed up just once. This chain connects TRBV4-3 to TRBJ2-1, with 11 bases aligning to TRBD2. The CDR3 is 16 amino acids. The trim removed 1 base at V and 7 bases at J, leaving 6 bases unmatched. CDR1 is LGHNA and CDR2 is YSLEER in the germline V gene. The CDR3 sequence: CASSQAPSGGNNEQFF. In nucleotides, the CDR3 is TGCGCCAGCAGCCAAGCGCCTAGCGGGGGGAATAATGAGCAGTTCTTC.

The CDR3 sequence is CASKGGTDTQYF. Written as DNA, the CDR3 is TGTGCCAGTAAGGGGGGCACAGATACGCAGTATTTT. This chain uses TRBV19 with TRBJ2-3; tentatively, D is TRBD1 (6 bases). This CDR3 is built from 12 residues. The ends were cut back, 7 bases at V and 1 base at J, with 6 bases in the middle. Germline CDR1 and CDR2: LNHDA and SQIVND (reference sequence).

The chain is built from TRBV5-1 and TRBJ2-2, with 7 positions matching TRBD1. Per germline, CDR1 SGHRS and CDR2 YFSETQ. The CDR3 runs to 17 residues. V gave up 4 bases and J gave up 2 bases; unmatched junction bases: 11. The CDR3 protein is CASSVQGSGINTGELFF. The CDR3, as DNA: TGCGCCAGCAGCGTACAGGGGTCTGGAATTAACACCGGGGAGCTGTTTTTT. The full variable domain, with the rest looked up from reference TRBV5-1 and TRBJ2-2, is KAGVTQTPRYLIKTRGQQVTLSCSPISGHRSVSWYQQTPGQGLQFLFEYFSETQRNKGNFPGRFSGRQFSNSRSEMNVSTLELGDSALYLCASSVQGSGINTGELFFGEGSRLTVL.

The CDR3 DNA is TGTGCCAGCAGCGTAGGAGTCGAGAGCCCCACAGATACGCAGTATTTT. Protein product: CASSVGVESPTDTQYF. The chain couples TRBV9 to TRBJ2-3; D is unclear. Germline V gene sequence: CDR1 SGDLS, CDR2 YYNGEE. Trimming shortened V by 0 bases and J by 2 bases, and 13 bases separated the two germline ends. CDR3 size: 16 residues.

Here the CDR3 DNA reads TGTGCCAGCAGTTCACCCATACCGACAACAGGGGTGAAGTTTTTAGCCGGCAAGCCCCAGCATTTT. It yields the protein CASSSPIPTTGVKFLAGKPQHF. The chain is built from TRBV28 and TRBJ1-5; 7 bases agree with TRBD1. CDR1 is MDHEN, CDR2 SYDVKM, per germline. This CDR3 is 22 amino acids long. J was trimmed by 8 bases and V by 4 bases; bases with no gene match: 32.

The J gene is TRBJ1-5, the V gene TRBV5-4; D unresolved. Trimming stripped 4 bases from V and 6 bases from J, with 17 bases between. The CDR3 is 15 amino acids. CDR1 SGHNT and CDR2 YYREEE come from the germline V gene (reference sequence). CDR3 sequence (DNA): TGTGCCAGCAGCATGGGAGGAGGGTCGGCTCAGCCCCAGCATTTT. This translates into CASSMGGGSAQPQHF.

The chain combines TRBV4-3 with TRBJ2-5, with 7 bases aligning to TRBD1. Germline CDR1 is LGHNA and CDR2 is YSLEER. V gave up 0 bases and J gave up 2 bases; unmatched junction bases: 6. This CDR3 has 16 residues. The CDR3 is CASSQEVAGGQETQYF. The CDR3 DNA sequence: TGCGCCAGCAGCCAAGAGGTCGCAGGGGGTCAAGAGACCCAGTACTTC.

This chain connects TRBV7-9 to TRBJ2-7, with D possibly being TRBD1 (6 bases). This CDR3 contains 16 residues. Germline V gives CDR1 SEHNR, CDR2 FQNEAQ (reference sequence). V was trimmed by 0 bases and J by 2 bases, leaving 14 bases between them. In DNA form, the CDR3 reads TGTGCCAGCAGCTTAGCGGACGGGACAAAAACCTACGAGCAGTACTTC. Translating gives CASSLADGTKTYEQYF.

The chain employs TRBV9 and TRBJ2-3; unclear D gene. Germline CDR1 reads SGDLS; CDR2 reads YYNGEE. This CDR3 has 16 residues. V lost 0 bases and J lost 3, with 14 bases in between. The CDR3 is CASSVGPTRRTDTQYF. The CDR3 nucleotides read TGTGCCAGCAGCGTAGGGCCGACACGAAGAACAGATACGCAGTATTTT.

This rearrangement joins TRBV6-7 to TRBJ2-1; TRBD2 matches 8 bases. TRBV6-7 is known as an ORF, though its function is uncertain. V shed 8 bases, J shed 7 bases, and the junction held 16 bases outside the gene matches. This CDR3 is built from 16 residues. The CDR3 here is CASEGPVGGAANEQFF. Here the CDR3 DNA reads TGTGCCAGCGAGGGGCCTGTCGGGGGGGCCGCAAATGAGCAGTTCTTC.

The V call is TRBV7-2, the J call TRBJ2-3, with D possibly being TRBD2 (6 bases). Germline CDR1 reads SGHTA; CDR2 reads FQGNSA. This CDR3 region has 18 residues. V was trimmed by 3 bases and J by 6 bases, leaving 25 bases between them. The DNA for the CDR3 is TGTGCCAGCAGCTTTCAGGGACTGGCCGGGACCGGCATGGATACGCAGTATTTT. Amino acids: CASSFQGLAGTGMDTQYF.

This clone was found once. The CDR3 bases are TGTGCCGATGAGGACAGTTACTATGGCTACACCTTC. Translating it yields CADEDSYYGYTF. The genes are TRBV7-3 and TRBJ1-2; a possible D gene is TRBD1 (6 bases). V dropped 11 bases and J dropped 3 bases, with 13 bases sitting between them. The CDR3 has 12 amino acids. CDR1 SGHTA and CDR2 FQGTGA come from the germline V gene.

The chain couples TRBV6-1 to TRBJ2-2; TRBD2 might be the D (6 bases). The CDR3 has 15 amino acids. V lost 3 bases and J lost 0, with 8 bases in between. CDR1 and CDR2 from the germline V gene are MNHNS and SASEGT. Here the CDR3 reads CASSEGLANTGELFF. In DNA form, the CDR3 reads TGTGCCAGCAGTGAGGGACTGGCGAACACCGGGGAGCTGTTTTTT.

The gene calls are TRBV29-1 and TRBJ1-1, with TRBD1 identical over 9 bases. The V gene end was trimmed by 7 bases and the J gene end by 1 base; junction bases not matched to a gene: 4. The CDR3 runs 13 residues. The germline gives CDR1 SQVTM, CDR2 ANQGSEA. The CDR3 here is CSGGQGSNTEAFF. The CDR3 nucleotides read TGCAGCGGTGGACAGGGGTCGAACACTGAAGCTTTCTTT.

This chain links TRBV5-1 with TRBJ2-1, with 11 bases that match TRBD2. The V gene's germline CDR1 is SGHRS and CDR2 YFSETQ. The V gene end was trimmed by 4 bases and the J gene end by 9 bases; junction bases not matched to a gene: 24. The CDR3 length is 20 residues. The CDR3 DNA reads TGCGCCAGCAGCCTCGGGACTAGCGGAGTAGATGGGTCCGCACTGGGTGAGCAGTTCTTC. The encoded protein is CASSLGTSGVDGSALGEQFF. The full variable domain, with the rest looked up from reference TRBV5-1 and TRBJ2-1, is KAGVTQTPRYLIKTRGQQVTLSCSPISGHRSVSWYQQTPGQGLQFLFEYFSETQRNKGNFPGRFSGRQFSNSRSEMNVSTLELGDSALYLCASSLGTSGVDGSALGEQFFGPGTRLTVL.